The present T cell receptor (beta chain) was sequenced within a study of blood T cell repertoires in COVID-19 (TCRdb year 2020). Regarding the study in general: Collaborator samples came from the United States, Italy and Spain and covered acute and convalescent phases of COVID-19. The prospective study material was composed of cDNA or gDNA derived from T cells, B-cell-depleted T cells, or PBMCs. Deeply sampled blood TCRbeta repertoires from subjects exposed to, actively infected with, or recovered from COVID-19 were included in the dataset. The repertoires were released in a freely available public database meant as a resource for research on the immune response to SARS-CoV-2. Samples came from the ongoing ImmuneRACE study (first 160 participants) plus 1,254 subjects from 6 global collaborators. Sample metadata almost always included a de-identified subject ID, COVID-19 status, age in years and sex. Where available, HLA class I and class II types were obtained from metadata supplied by the sample provider rather than from assay-based typing. Broader findings and caveats from the paper: How much clinical and demographic metadata was included differed by source and by participant, and the metadata was provided uncurated.

TCRbeta CDR3 regions were amplified from genomic DNA using the immunoSEQ Assay, a bias-controlled multiplex PCR. For the original study's pipeline: Within the assay, amplification of reference gene primers was used to estimate how many nucleated cells each sample contained. To quantify the absolute abundance of each unique TCRbeta CDR3 rearrangement, sequence reads were collapsed and filtered. For each sample, productive Simpson clonality was calculated by taking the square root of Simpson's diversity index across productive rearrangements. In TCRdb, the immuneACCESS table is reduced to in-frame sequences with V and J assigned. These tables do not hold every clone; where another copy was compared, an unresolved V gene accounts for under half, and the others remain unexplained. That table furnishes V, J and clone size, whereas the DNA furnished D and trimming. The sample table shows fewer than 300,000 clones, and about four fifths are seen once. Roughly 1.5% of the sample is taken by the ten largest.

There are a few counts of this clone. What antigen it recognizes has not been identified. Per-base quality was not reported, and no clone a single base away is much larger than it. At one collaborating source in Seattle, patients were enrolled during active infection and were followed longitudinally through the course of disease. The collaborating institutions used their own protocols to collect whole blood in K2EDTA tubes. For TCRbeta analysis, collaborators shipped samples in one of three forms: frozen whole blood, isolated PBMCs, or DNA extracted from either of those sample types. Sequencing was carried out using peripheral blood. The TCR was taken from a human donor with COVID-19, enrolled during active disease. The donor label of this sample is uncertain.

The nucleotides are TGTGCCAGCAGTCCCAGACTAGCGGGAGGTCCCGGGGAGCTGTTTTTT. It translates as CASSPRLAGGPGELFF. Here the chain combines TRBV27 and TRBJ2-2; TRBD2 aligns with 13 central bases. Reading from cysteine to phenylalanine, the CDR3 counts 16 amino acids. CDR3 DNA only is kept here, 48 bases in frame from base 1. The germline V gene (reference sequence) yields MNHEY for CDR1 and SMNVEV for CDR2. The germline V end is reduced by 5 bases and the J end by 6 bases; junction bases left unmatched: 6.